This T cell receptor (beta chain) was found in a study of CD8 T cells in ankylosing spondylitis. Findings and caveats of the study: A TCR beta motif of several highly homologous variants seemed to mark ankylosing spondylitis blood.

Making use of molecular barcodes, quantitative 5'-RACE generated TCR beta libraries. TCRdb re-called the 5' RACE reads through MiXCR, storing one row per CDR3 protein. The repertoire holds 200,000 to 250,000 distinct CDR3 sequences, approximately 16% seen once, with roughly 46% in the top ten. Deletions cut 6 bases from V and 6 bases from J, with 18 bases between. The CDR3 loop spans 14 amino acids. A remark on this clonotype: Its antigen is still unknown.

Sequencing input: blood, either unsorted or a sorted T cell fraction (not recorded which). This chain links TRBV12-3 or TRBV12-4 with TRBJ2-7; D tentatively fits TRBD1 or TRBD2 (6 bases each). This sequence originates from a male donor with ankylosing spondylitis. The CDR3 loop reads CASSLGGPASEQYF. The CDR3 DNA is TGTGCCAGCAGCCTCGGGGGCCCCGCCTCCGAGCAGTACTTC.